Listed below are T cell receptor beta chains from one sample, sequenced in a study of shared clonotypes between healthy human individuals. This table comes from immunoSEQ multiplex PCR, and its TCRdb copy is limited to in-frame clones, with some not included. The sample includes some 2.4 million clones, over 85% of them seen just once. Sequenced material: naive CD4+ T cells from PBMCs. The receptors shown here come from a man aged 18 to 30 in good health. Some clones in this sample may be carry-over from other donors' samples. The CDR3 runs from the conserved cysteine through the conserved F or W. Each record gives: J gene, D gene, V gene, clone size, CDR3 DNA, CDR3 protein. The D gene is left open where the match is weak. Not every row has a clone size; where given, it reads once, few, many or a size class.

>TRBJ1-2|TRBD1|TRBV7-2|.
TGTGCCAGCAGCTACGATGGGCAGGGGGGTAATCTTGGCTACACCTTC
CASSYDGQGGNLGYTF
>TRBJ2-3|.|TRBV11-2|.
TGTGCCAGCAGCCCCCCGGGAGATACGCAGTATTTT
CASSPPGDTQYF
>TRBJ1-1|.|TRBV20-1|.
TGCAGTGCTATCAGGACAACTGAAGCTTTCTTT
CSAIRTTEAFF
>TRBJ1-5|TRBD1|TRBV19|.
TGTGCCAGTAGTATAGCCCCCGGACAGGGAGGTCAGCCCCAGCATTTT
CASSIAPGQGGQPQHF
>TRBJ2-7|TRBD1|TRBV14|.
TGTGCCAGCAGCCAAGATTTGGGACAGGGCCATCCCAAATCCTACGAGCAGTACTTC
CASSQDLGQGHPKSYEQYF
>TRBJ2-3|.|TRBV9|.
TGTGCCAGCAGCGTAGTGGGTGGGGTAGATACGCAGTATTTT
CASSVVGGVDTQYF
>TRBJ1-1|.|TRBV7-3|.
TGTGCCAGCAGCTGGGCGGGGAACACTGAAGCTTTCTTT
CASSWAGNTEAFF
>TRBJ2-6|TRBD1|TRBV27|.
TGTGCCAGCAGTTCTTTTCGGGACAGTCTTTTCTCTGGGGCCAACGTCCTGACTTTC
CASSSFRDSLFSGANVLTF
>TRBJ2-1|.|TRBV19|.
TGTGCCAGTAGTATAGGGGTAAGCTCCTACAATGAGCAGTTCTTC
CASSIGVSSYNEQFF
>TRBJ2-7|.|TRBV10-3|.
TGTGCCACGGGGGTCGGGACTTCCAACTCCTACGAGCAGTACTTC
CATGVGTSNSYEQYF
>TRBJ2-5|TRBD2|TRBV28|.
TGTGCCAGCAGAGATATAGCGGGAGGCCTCCAAGAGACCCAGTACTTC
CASRDIAGGLQETQYF
>TRBJ1-2|.|TRBV6-5|.
TGTGCCAGCAGTTACGCGGGACCTCCTATCTATGGCTACACCTTC
CASSYAGPPIYGYTF
>TRBJ1-4|.|TRBV2|.
TGTGCCAGCAGTATTCAGGGAATTGCTGAAAAACTGTTTTTT
CASSIQGIAEKLFF
>TRBJ1-1|.|TRBV4-3|once
TGCGCCAGCAGCCAAGATCCTGCGGGTACTGAAGCTTTCTTT
CASSQDPAGTEAFF
>TRBJ2-5|.|TRBV4-1|.
TGCGCCAGCAGCCAAGATCGTTTCCGCGAGACCCAGTACTTC
CASSQDRFRETQYF
>TRBJ2-2|TRBD1|TRBV7-3|.
TGTGCCAGCAGCTTAAGGGACAGGGGGCGCATCCGGGAGCTGTTTTTT
CASSLRDRGRIRELFF
>TRBJ2-7|TRBD2|TRBV28|.
TGTGCCAGCAGTTTAGGGGCACTAGCGGGCCCCTCCTACGAGCAGTACTTC
CASSLGALAGPSYEQYF
>TRBJ2-7|.|TRBV5-4|.
TGTGCCAGCAGCCCAGGTAGCGGTTCTTCCTACGAGCAGTACTTC
CASSPGSGSSYEQYF
>TRBJ2-7|.|TRBV4-1|.
TGCGCCAGCAGCCAAGACCCCCGGAGCTCCTACGAGCAGTACTTC
CASSQDPRSSYEQYF
>TRBJ2-5|TRBD2|TRBV7-3|.
TGTGCCAGCAGCCTCTTAGCGGGAGGGGTAGAGACCCAGTACTTC
CASSLLAGGVETQYF
>TRBJ1-2|TRBD1|TRBV5-1|.
TGCGCCAGGAGGGACAGAGCTAACTATGGCTACACCTTC
CARRDRANYGYTF
>TRBJ2-7|.|TRBV28|.
TGTGCCAGCAGTCCTGACAGACTCTACGAGCAGTACTTC
CASSPDRLYEQYF
>TRBJ2-1|.|TRBV21-1|.
TGTGCCAGCAGCTCATTGACTAGATGCAATGAGCAGTTCTTC
CASSSLTRCNEQFF
>TRBJ2-7|.|TRBV30|.
TGTGCCTGGGCTGAGGGGATTTCCTACGAGCAGTACTTC
CAWAEGISYEQYF
>TRBJ2-7|.|TRBV18|.
TGTGCCAGCTCACCCCCGGGCCGAAACTACGAGCAGTACTTC
CASSPPGRNYEQYF
>TRBJ2-3|TRBD2|TRBV28|.
TGTGCCAGCAGTTTAGCGGGAGTTAGGGATACGCAGTATTTT
CASSLAGVRDTQYF
>TRBJ1-3|.|TRBV18|.
TGTGCCAGCTCACCCCCGGGGAGCTCTGGAAACACCATATATTTT
CASSPPGSSGNTIYF
>TRBJ1-4|.|TRBV15|.
TGTGCCACCAGCAGACAACAGGGTGCTAATGAAAAACTGTTTTTT
CATSRQQGANEKLFF
>TRBJ2-3|.|TRBV15|.
TGTGCCACCAGCAGTTGGAAAAAGGTTGATACGCAGTATTTT
CATSSWKKVDTQYF